These T cell receptor beta chains were read from a single sample in a study of beta chain features in type 1 diabetes. Here immunoSEQ multiplex PCR was the method, and the copy in TCRdb shows in-frame clones only, minus some. The sample holds around 690,000 clones; 9.5% to 15% are singletons and the top ten take more than 0.1%. Sequencing used naive CD4+ T cells from blood. Source of these receptors: a man younger than 40 with type 1 diabetes. CDR3s include the opening cysteine and the closing phenylalanine or tryptophan. D genes are given only for firm matches. Part of the rows lack a size; the others show once, few, many or a class for expanded clones.

J,V,size,length,D,DNA,CDR3
TRBJ2-7,TRBV6-5,NA,13,NA,TGTGCCAGCAGTTACTCTACAGGGTTTGAGCAGTACTTC,CASSYSTGFEQYF
TRBJ2-2,TRBV9,few,16,TRBD1,TGTGCCAGCAGCTCTCGGACAGGGGAGGTCACCGGGGAGCTGTTTTTT,CASSSRTGEVTGELFF
TRBJ2-3,TRBV5-1,NA,12,NA,TGCGCCAGCAGCTTCGAAACAGATACGCAGTATTTT,CASSFETDTQYF
TRBJ1-2,TRBV30,few,10,NA,TGTGCCTCCAGGGGAAGTGGCTACACCTTC,CASRGSGYTF
TRBJ2-5,TRBV7-2,few,14,TRBD1,TGTGCCAGCAGCCCTGGGACAGGGGGAAAGACCCAGTACTTC,CASSPGTGGKTQYF
TRBJ2-1,TRBV30,few,14,TRBD1,TGTGCCTGGGTAGGGTCAGGGGGCTACAATGAGCAGTTCTTC,CAWVGSGGYNEQFF
TRBJ2-7,TRBV7-2,NA,15,TRBD1,TGTGCCAGCAGCTTCCGGACAGGGGGCTCGTACGAGCAGTACTTC,CASSFRTGGSYEQYF
TRBJ1-3,TRBV5-6,NA,14,NA,TGTGCCAGCAGCTTTTTTGGGTCTGGAAACACCATATATTTT,CASSFFGSGNTIYF
TRBJ2-6,TRBV6-5,few,14,NA,TGTGCCAGCAGTACGGGGGCTGGGGCCAACGTCCTGACTTTC,CASSTGAGANVLTF
TRBJ1-5,TRBV19,few,16,TRBD1,TGTGCCAGTACCCGTCAACCGGGACAGCCTAATCAGCCCCAGCATTTT,CASTRQPGQPNQPQHF
TRBJ2-1,TRBV25-1,few,16,TRBD1,TGTGCCAGCAGTGAATATAGGGGACAGTCCTACAATGAGCAGTTCTTC,CASSEYRGQSYNEQFF
TRBJ1-4,TRBV19,few,17,NA,TGTGCCAGTAGTCCCCACCGACAGCCCCCAACTAATGAAAAACTGTTTTTT,CASSPHRQPPTNEKLFF
TRBJ2-5,TRBV28,NA,14,NA,TGTGCCAGCAGTTTAGATCCCGGGGGCCCCCTGCTGTACTTC,CASSLDPGGPLLYF
TRBJ1-6,TRBV5-1,once,13,NA,TGCGCCAGCAGCTTGGCCCCCGCTTCACCCCTCCACTTT,CASSLAPASPLHF
TRBJ2-1,TRBV7-2,few,14,TRBD1,TGTGCCAGCAGCTTGGGACAGGGAGTAGGTGAGCAGTTCTTC,CASSLGQGVGEQFF
TRBJ2-5,TRBV6-6,NA,15,NA,TGTGCCAGCAGTTACTCCTCGACTTGGAGAGAGACCCAGTACTTC,CASSYSSTWRETQYF
TRBJ1-2,TRBV20-1,NA,11,NA,TGCACTAAACGTTGGGGGGATGGCTACACCTTC,CTKRWGDGYTF
TRBJ2-5,TRBV25-1,few,16,TRBD2,TGTGCCAGCAGTAAAAAAAGCGGGGGTAGTAGAGAGACCCAGTACTTC,CASSKKSGGSRETQYF